Presented here are 19 T cell receptor beta chains from one specimen sequenced in a study of beta chain features in type 1 diabetes. The sequenced template was cDNA made from the entire isolated RNA. The repertoire was sequenced with immunoSEQ multiplex PCR; TCRdb's copy has only in-frame clones and lacks some. The repertoire holds 38,000 or so clones, with approximately 60% as singletons. Sample: Tregs from blood. The receptors come from a young woman in good health.

The rearrangement links TRBV25-1 to TRBJ2-2, with 10 bases fitting TRBD1. V shed 2 bases and J 9 bases; nucleotides not matched to a gene: 9. The CDR3 extends over 16 amino acids. The germline V gene encodes CDR1 MGHDK and CDR2 SYGVNS. The CDR3 is CASSELGTGAPRELFF. The CDR3 DNA is TGTGCCAGCAGTGAACTGGGGACAGGGGCTCCTCGGGAGCTGTTTTTT.

This clone was seen more than once but under ten times. V usage is TRBV19 and J usage is TRBJ1-5, with a tentative D call TRBD1 (5 bases). Per germline, CDR1 LNHDA and CDR2 SQIVND (reference sequence). This CDR3 is 12 amino acids long. With 6 bases removed from V and 6 bases from J, the gap between germline ends came to 9 bases. CDR3 DNA sequence: TGTGCCAGTAGGCAGGGTTTTCAGCCCCAGCATTTT. Residues: CASRQGFQPQHF.

The chain carries TRBV5-1 and TRBJ2-1; no reliable D call. The germline V gene encodes CDR1 SGHRS and CDR2 YFSETQ. CDR3 length equals 11 residues. With 3 bases removed from V and 4 bases from J, the gap between germline ends came to 2 bases. DNA of the CDR3: TGCGCCAGCAGCTCTTACAATGAGCAGTTCTTC. This sequence encodes CASSSYNEQFF.

V gene TRBV7-6 combines with J gene TRBJ1-6, with D maybe TRBD1 (5 bases). V was clipped by 2 bases and J by 8 bases, with 16 bases between them. There are 16 residues in the CDR3. Germline V gene lookup returns CDR1 SGHVS and CDR2 FNYEAQ. CDR3 sequence reads: CASSLLGGSLDSPLHF. The CDR3 DNA reads TGTGCCAGCAGCTTATTGGGGGGATCCCTTGATTCACCCCTCCACTTT.

This chain connects TRBV4-3 to TRBJ2-7; TRBD2 matches 8 bases. There are 16 residues in the CDR3. V was pared by 3 bases and J by 4 bases, with 11 bases of the junction left unmatched. CDR1 is LGHNA and CDR2 is YSLEER in the germline V gene. The CDR3 region has the DNA TGCGCCAGCAGCCAGCTTTTGGCGGGAGGAGGGTACGAGCAGTACTTC. Amino acid sequence: CASSQLLAGGGYEQYF.

The rearrangement joins TRBV2 to TRBJ2-1; D is unclear. V dropped 6 bases and J dropped 6 bases, with 15 bases sitting between them. The CDR3 extends over 14 amino acids. From germline, CDR1 is SNHLY and CDR2 FYNNEI. The CDR3 nucleotides read TGTGCCAGCAGATTACCTCCCGGTGCCAATGAGCAGTTCTTC. Its translation is CASRLPPGANEQFF.

V gene TRBV7-9 combines with J gene TRBJ1-1, with D tentatively TRBD1 (5 bases). The CDR3 totals 12 residues. Trimming removed 2 bases from V and 7 bases from J, with 8 bases in between. The germline gives CDR1 SEHNR, CDR2 FQNEAQ (reference sequence). The DNA of the CDR3 is TGTGCCAGCAGCTTACAGGGAAGTGAAGCTTTCTTT. Translation gives CASSLQGSEAFF.

This clone occurred once. One end of the junction fails to match germline, which may point to a read error. The chain links TRBV7-7 to TRBJ2-2; perhaps TRBD2 as D (5 bases). Per germline, CDR1 SSHAT and CDR2 FNYEAQ (reference sequence). The CDR3 sequence is 15 residues long. The CDR3 region has the DNA TGTGCTAGCAGCTTAGATAGCGCCGACACCGGGGAGCTGTTTTTT. Its protein product is CASSLDSADTGELFF.

This chain connects TRBV29-1 to TRBJ2-5, with 7 bases aligning to TRBD1. CDR1 and CDR2 from the germline V gene are SQVTM and ANQGSEA. V lost 6 bases and J lost 7; bases outside the gene matches: 11. The CDR3 is 13 residues long. The DNA for the CDR3 is TGCAGCGTCGGGACAGAGGGCAAGGGGACCCAGTACTTC. It encodes CSVGTEGKGTQYF.

The chain has TRBV7-2 and TRBJ2-1, with TRBD1 matching 9 bases. From germline, CDR1 is SGHTA and CDR2 FQGNSA. Unmatched junction bases numbered 3, after V lost 5 bases and J lost 1 base. This CDR3 comprises 15 residues. For the CDR3, the DNA is TGTGCCAGCAGCCGGGGACAGGGTTCCTACAATGAGCAGTTCTTC. Translating it yields CASSRGQGSYNEQFF.

The chain links TRBV29-1 to TRBJ2-1, with D unresolved. Per the germline V gene, CDR1 is SQVTM and CDR2 is ANQGSEA. Deletions cut 0 bases from V and 5 bases from J, with 8 bases between. This CDR3 has 13 residues. CDR3 region: CSVEEWQDNEQFF. In nucleotides, the CDR3 is TGCAGCGTTGAAGAATGGCAGGACAATGAGCAGTTCTTC.

V and J are TRBV15 and TRBJ2-1; TRBD2 matches 10 bases. CDR3 length: 16 residues. In germline, CDR1 is LNHNV, CDR2 YYDKDF (reference sequence). V was pared by 0 bases and J by 11 bases, with 10 bases of the junction left unmatched. The CDR3, as DNA: TGTGCCACCAGCAGAGATGGAACTAGCGGGACCCCCCAGCAGTTCTTC. Translated: CATSRDGTSGTPQQFF.

This chain connects TRBV5-1 to TRBJ2-1; TRBD1 matches 9 bases. Per the germline V gene, CDR1 is SGHRS and CDR2 is YFSETQ. This CDR3 has 13 amino acids. The ends lost 4 bases at V and 9 bases at J; junction bases unmatched: 5. DNA of the CDR3: TGCGCCAGCAGCCCACAGGGGGCGATTGAGCAGTTCTTC. Protein: CASSPQGAIEQFF.

This chain uses TRBV7-9 with TRBJ2-7, with 8 bases aligning to TRBD2. Trimming cost V 3 bases and J 3 bases; bases outside gene matches: 7. Looked up from germline, CDR1 is SEHNR and CDR2 is FQNEAQ (reference sequence). This CDR3 has 15 amino acids. CDR3 protein: CASSFAGGAFYEQYF. The CDR3 DNA reads as TGTGCCAGCAGCTTCGCCGGGGGGGCTTTCTACGAGCAGTACTTC.

The chain combines TRBV29-1 with TRBJ2-5; 7 bases match TRBD2. The CDR3 spans 14 residues. J lost 7 bases, V lost 1 base, and 9 bases had no gene match. CDR1 is SQVTM and CDR2 is ANQGSEA in the germline V gene. CDR3 residues: CSVEVGNSGGTQYF. The CDR3 region has the DNA TGCAGCGTTGAAGTTGGGAACTCGGGGGGGACCCAGTACTTC.

The chain carries TRBV6-5 and TRBJ2-3, with D possibly matching TRBD1 (5 bases). Germline CDR1 and CDR2: MNHEY and SVGAGI. The CDR3 spans 15 residues. Trimming stripped 2 bases from V and 0 bases from J, with 9 bases between. CDR3 region: CASSYVAGSTDTQYF. CDR3 DNA sequence: TGTGCCAGCAGTTACGTCGCAGGGAGCACAGATACGCAGTATTTT.

This clone has more than one count but fewer than ten. This chain connects TRBV6-1 to TRBJ1-1, with D possibly being TRBD1 (6 bases). Germline CDR1 and CDR2: MNHNS and SASEGT. The V end was cut by 10 bases, the J end by 1 base, with 13 bases between. The CDR3 length is 13 residues. The DNA of the CDR3 is TGTGCCACCACGCGGGGGGCGAACACTGAAGCTTTCTTT. Translated: CATTRGANTEAFF.

In this sample, this clone is medium-sized. The chain carries TRBV6-6 and TRBJ1-3; no firm D call. The V gene lost 2 bases and the J gene lost 0 bases, with 5 bases spanning the gap. CDR1 MNHNY and CDR2 SVGAGI come from the germline V gene (reference sequence). The CDR3 covers 14 residues. CDR3 DNA sequence: TGTGCCAGCAGTTACGGACTCTCTGGAAACACCATATATTTT. This encodes CASSYGLSGNTIYF.

Comments on this clone: The same CDR3 can be traced to other DNA sequences in this sample. The chain has TRBV4-2 and TRBJ1-2; D not certain. Germline values: CDR1 LGHNA, CDR2 YNFKEQ. This CDR3 contains 15 residues. V lost 0 bases to trimming and J lost 0 bases, with 8 bases between them. In DNA form, the CDR3 reads TGTGCCAGCAGCCAAGACAGGCGAACTAACTATGGCTACACCTTC. Its translation: CASSQDRRTNYGYTF.